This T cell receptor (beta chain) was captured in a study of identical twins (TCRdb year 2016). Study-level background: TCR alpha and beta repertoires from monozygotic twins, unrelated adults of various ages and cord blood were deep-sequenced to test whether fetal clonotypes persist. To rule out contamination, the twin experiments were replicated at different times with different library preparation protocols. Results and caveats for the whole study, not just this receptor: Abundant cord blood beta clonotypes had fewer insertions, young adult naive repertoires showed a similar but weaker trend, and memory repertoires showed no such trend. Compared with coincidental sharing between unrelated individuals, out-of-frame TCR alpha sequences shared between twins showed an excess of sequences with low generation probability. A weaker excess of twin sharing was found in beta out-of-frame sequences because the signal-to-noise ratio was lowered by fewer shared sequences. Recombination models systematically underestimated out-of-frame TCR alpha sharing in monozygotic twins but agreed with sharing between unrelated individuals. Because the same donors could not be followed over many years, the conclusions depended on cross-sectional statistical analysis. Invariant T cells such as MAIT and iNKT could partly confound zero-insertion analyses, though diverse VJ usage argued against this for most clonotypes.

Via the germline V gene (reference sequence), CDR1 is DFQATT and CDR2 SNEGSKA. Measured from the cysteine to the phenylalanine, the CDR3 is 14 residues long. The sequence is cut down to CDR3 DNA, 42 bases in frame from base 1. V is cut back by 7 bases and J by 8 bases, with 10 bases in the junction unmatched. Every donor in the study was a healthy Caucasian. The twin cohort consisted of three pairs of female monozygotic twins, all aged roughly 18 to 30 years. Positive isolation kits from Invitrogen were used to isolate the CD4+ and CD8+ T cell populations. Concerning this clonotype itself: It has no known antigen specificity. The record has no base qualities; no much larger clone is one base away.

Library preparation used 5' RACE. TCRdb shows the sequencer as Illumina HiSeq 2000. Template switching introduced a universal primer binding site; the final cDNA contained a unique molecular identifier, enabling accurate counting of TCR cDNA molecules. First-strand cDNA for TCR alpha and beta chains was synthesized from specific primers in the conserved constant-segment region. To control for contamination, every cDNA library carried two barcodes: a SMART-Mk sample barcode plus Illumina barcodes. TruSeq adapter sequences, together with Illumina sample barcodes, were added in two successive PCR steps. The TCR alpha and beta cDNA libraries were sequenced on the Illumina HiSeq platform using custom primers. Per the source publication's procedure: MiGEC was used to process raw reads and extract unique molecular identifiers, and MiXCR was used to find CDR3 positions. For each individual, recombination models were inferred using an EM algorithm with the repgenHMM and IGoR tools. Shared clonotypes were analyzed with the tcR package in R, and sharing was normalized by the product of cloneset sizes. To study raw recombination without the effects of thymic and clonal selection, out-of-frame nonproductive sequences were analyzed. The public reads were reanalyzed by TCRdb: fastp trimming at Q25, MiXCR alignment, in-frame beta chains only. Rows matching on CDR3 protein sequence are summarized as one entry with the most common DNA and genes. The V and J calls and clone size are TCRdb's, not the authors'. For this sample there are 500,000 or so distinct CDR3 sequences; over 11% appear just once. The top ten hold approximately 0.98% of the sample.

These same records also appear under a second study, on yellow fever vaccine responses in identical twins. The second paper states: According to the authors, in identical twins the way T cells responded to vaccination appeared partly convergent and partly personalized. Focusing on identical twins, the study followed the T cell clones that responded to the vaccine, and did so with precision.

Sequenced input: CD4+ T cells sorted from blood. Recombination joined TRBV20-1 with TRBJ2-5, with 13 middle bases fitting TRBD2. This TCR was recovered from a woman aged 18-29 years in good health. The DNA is TGCAGTGATTGGACTAGCGGGAGAAGGGATACCCAGTACTTC. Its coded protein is CSDWTSGRRDTQYF.